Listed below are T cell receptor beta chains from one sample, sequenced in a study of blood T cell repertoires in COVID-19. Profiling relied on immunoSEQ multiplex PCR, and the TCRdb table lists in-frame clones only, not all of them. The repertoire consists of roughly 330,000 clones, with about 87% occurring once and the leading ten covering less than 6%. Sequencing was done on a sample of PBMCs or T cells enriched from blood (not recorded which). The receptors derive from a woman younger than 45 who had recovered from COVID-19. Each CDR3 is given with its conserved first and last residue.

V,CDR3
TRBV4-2,CASSRAAGYNQPQHF
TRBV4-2,CASSQVAPQGRYEQYF
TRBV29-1,CSVANRAGYGYTF
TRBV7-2,CASSTRQGGTEAFF
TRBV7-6,CASSLARLGSETQYF
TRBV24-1,CATSDSPTGNYGYTF
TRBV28,CASSLPPLLAGPQETQYF
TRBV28,CASRATGGWGYTF
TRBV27,CASSLYPGWNSPLHF
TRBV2,CASSSDRVGGYTF
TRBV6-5,CASRYIDRPYEQYF
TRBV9,CASSVVDSGGDEQFF
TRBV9,CASSDTTNTEAFF
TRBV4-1,CASSQDLVVSGNTIYF
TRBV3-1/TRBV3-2,CASSRQMNTEAFF
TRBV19,CASTPGPGQGAFYNSPLHF
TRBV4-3,CASSQGEVTGELFF
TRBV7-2,CASSPTGGDGEKLFF
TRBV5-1,CASSFMTGPNTEAFF
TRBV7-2,CASSLVGASGNTIYF
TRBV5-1,CASSLGRGIADTQYF
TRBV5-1,CASSRGGTGGYNEQFF
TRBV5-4,CASSWGLLGNSPLHF
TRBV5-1,CASRDSNHNSPLHF
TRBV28,CASSPGGEEQFF
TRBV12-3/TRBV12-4,CASSFRVWAQHF
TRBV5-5,CASSLATSGITDTQYF
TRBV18,CASSPGTGGTDTQYF
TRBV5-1,CASSLVMEGGGYTF
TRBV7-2,CASSSLADYNEQFF
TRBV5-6,CASSLQGGEGYGYTF
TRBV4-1,CASSRTQSQGGMNTEAFF
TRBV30,CAWSGGGNYGYTF
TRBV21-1,CASTVGRGQKTQYF
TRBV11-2,CASSIQGVNSPLHF
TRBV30,CAWSLRPGQGANEKLFF
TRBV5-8,CASSLGRGNEKLFF
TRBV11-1,CASSLGQVTYNEQFF
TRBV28,CASSLRQYQETQYF
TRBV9,CASSVVGDNEKLFF
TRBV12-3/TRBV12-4,CASSRDRADTQYF
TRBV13,CASSFGFPGELFF
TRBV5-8,CASSLVAGLMNTEAFF
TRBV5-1,CASSVGSYNSPLHF
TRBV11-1,CASSLAATDTQYF
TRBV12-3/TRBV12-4,CASSISSQPQHF
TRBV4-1,CASSQDWAGDTSPLHF
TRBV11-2,CASSTGQGARTEAFF
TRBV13,CASSSVSGAFF
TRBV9,CASSVNGGGLRRNEQFF
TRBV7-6,CASSAGTGANEKLFF
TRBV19,CASSPGLAGGNTGELFF
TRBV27,CASRPYGANTEAFF
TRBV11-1,CASSSDRFYEQYF
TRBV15,CATSRGFVQGAAFF
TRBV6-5,CASRRGRERLFF
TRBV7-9,CASMMTGGGYTF
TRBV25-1,CASSERRGRTDTQYF
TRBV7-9,CASSLVAGDSPLHF
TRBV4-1,CASSQGRGVETVRSLYGYTF